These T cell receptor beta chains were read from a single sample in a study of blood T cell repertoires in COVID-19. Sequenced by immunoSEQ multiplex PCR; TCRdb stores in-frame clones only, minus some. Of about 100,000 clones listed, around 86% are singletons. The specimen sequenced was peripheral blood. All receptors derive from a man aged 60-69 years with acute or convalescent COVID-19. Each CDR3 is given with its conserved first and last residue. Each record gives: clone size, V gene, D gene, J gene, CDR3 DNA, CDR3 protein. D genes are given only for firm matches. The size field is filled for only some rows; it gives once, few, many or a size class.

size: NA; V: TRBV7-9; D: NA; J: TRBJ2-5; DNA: TGTGCCAGCAGCTTATATGGAGGGGAGACCCAGTACTTC; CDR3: CASSLYGGETQYF
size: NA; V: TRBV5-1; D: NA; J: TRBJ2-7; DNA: TGCGCCAGCAGCTTGAGGTACCAGGGCGACGAGCAGTACTTC; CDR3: CASSLRYQGDEQYF
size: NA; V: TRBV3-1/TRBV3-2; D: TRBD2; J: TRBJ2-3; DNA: TGTGCCAGCAGCCAAGATTCCAAGCGGGGGAAGGGCACAGATACGCAGTATTTT; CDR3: CASSQDSKRGKGTDTQYF
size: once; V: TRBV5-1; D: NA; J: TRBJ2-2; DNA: TGCGCCAGCAGCCCACAGGAGGGAGCTACCGGGGAGCTGTTTTTT; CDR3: CASSPQEGATGELFF
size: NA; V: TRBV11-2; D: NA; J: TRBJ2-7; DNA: TGTGCCAGCAGCTCCCTGGGGGCGGCCTACGAGCAGTACTTC; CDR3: CASSSLGAAYEQYF
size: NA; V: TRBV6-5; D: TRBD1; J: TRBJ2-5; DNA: TGTGCCACACACAGGGGCCCGGAGACCCAGTACTTC; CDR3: CATHRGPETQYF
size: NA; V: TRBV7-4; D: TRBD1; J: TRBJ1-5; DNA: TGTGCCAGCAGCGAAAGTCCCAGGGGGCCGCCCCAGCATTTT; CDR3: CASSESPRGPPQHF
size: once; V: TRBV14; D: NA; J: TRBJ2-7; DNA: TGTGCCAGCAGCCAAGATATCCCCTCTAGAGTCCACGAGCAGTACTTC; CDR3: CASSQDIPSRVHEQYF
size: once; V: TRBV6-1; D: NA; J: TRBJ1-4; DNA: TGTGCCAGCAGTGAATCAGGGTTTGAAAAACTGTTTTTT; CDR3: CASSESGFEKLFF
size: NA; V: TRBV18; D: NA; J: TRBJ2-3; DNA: TGTGCCAGCTCACCTGTCGCGGGGTTTGATGGGACAGATACGCAGTATTTT; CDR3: CASSPVAGFDGTDTQYF
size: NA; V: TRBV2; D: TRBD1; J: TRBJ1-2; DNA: TGTGCCAGCAGTTTACGGACAGGGAGGGACTATGGCTACACCTTC; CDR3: CASSLRTGRDYGYTF
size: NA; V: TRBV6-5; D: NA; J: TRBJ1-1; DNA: TGTGCCAGCAGTTACCGAACACAGGGAGAAGCTTTCTTT; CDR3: CASSYRTQGEAFF
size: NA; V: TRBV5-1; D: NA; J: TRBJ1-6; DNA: TGCGCCAGCAGCTTTTGGGGCACCACTTATTCACCCCTCCACTTT; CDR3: CASSFWGTTYSPLHF
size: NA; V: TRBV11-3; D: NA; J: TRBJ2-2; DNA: TGTGCCAGCAGCTCTCGACAGGGAGGAGCCGGGGAGCTGTTTTTT; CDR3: CASSSRQGGAGELFF
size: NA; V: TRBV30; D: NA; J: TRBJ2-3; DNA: TGTGCCTGGAGTGTAGGAGGGAACACAGATACGCAGTATTTT; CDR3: CAWSVGGNTDTQYF
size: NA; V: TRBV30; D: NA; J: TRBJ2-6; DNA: TGTGCCTGGAGTGTCGGTGGGGCCAACGTCCTGACTTTC; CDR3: CAWSVGGANVLTF
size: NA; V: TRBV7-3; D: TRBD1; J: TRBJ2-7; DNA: TGTGCCAGCAGCTTATTAGGGACAGAAAAGGACGAGCAGTACTTC; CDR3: CASSLLGTEKDEQYF
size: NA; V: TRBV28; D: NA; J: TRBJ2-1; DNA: TGTGCCAGCACCCTCCCGGGGAATGAGCAGTTCTTC; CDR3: CASTLPGNEQFF
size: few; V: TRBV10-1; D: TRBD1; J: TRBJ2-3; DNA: TGCGCCAGGGGGACAGGGGCGCGGACAGATACGCAGTATTTT; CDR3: CARGTGARTDTQYF
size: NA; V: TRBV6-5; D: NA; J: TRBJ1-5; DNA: TGTGCCAGCAGTTTCGCCCCTGACAGTAGCAATCAGCCCCAGCATTTT; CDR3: CASSFAPDSSNQPQHF